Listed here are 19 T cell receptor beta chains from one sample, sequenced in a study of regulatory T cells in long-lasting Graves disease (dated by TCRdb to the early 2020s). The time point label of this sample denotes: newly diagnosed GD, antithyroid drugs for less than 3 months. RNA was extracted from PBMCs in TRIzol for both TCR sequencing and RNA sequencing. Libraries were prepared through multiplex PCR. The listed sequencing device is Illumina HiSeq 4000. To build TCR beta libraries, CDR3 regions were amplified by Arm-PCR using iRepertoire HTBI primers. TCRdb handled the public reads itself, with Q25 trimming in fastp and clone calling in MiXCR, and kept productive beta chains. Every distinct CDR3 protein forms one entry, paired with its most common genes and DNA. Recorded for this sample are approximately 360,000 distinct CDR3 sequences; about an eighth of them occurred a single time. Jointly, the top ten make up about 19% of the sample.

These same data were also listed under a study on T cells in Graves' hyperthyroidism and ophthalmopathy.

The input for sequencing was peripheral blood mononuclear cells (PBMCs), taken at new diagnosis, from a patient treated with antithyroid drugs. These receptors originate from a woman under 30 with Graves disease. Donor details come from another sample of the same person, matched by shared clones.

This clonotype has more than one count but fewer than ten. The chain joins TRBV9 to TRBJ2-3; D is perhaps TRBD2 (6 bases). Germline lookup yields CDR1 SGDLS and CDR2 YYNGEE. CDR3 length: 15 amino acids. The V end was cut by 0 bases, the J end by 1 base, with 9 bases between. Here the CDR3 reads CASSVGASGTDTQYF. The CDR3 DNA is TGTGCCAGCAGCGTAGGGGCTAGCGGCACAGATACGCAGTATTTT.

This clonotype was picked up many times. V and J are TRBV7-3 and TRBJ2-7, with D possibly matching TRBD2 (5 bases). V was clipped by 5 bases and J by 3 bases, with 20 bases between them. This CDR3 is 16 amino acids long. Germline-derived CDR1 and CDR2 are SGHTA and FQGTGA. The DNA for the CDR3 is TGTGCCAGCAGCCCAGAGGGTCCCACGGGCGTCTACGAGCAGTACTTC. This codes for CASSPEGPTGVYEQYF. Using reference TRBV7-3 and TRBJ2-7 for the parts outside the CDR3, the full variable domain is GAGVSQTPSNKVTEKGKYVELRCDPISGHTALYWYRQSLGQGPEFLIYFQGTGAADDSGLPNDRFFAVRPEGSVSTLKIQRTERGDSAVYLCASSPEGPTGVYEQYFGPGTRLTVT.

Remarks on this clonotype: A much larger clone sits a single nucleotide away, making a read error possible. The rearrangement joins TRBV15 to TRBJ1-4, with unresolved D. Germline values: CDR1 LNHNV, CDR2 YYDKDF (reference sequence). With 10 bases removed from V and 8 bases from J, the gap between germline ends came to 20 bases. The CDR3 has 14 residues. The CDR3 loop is CASGNGRREEKLFF. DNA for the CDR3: TGTGCCAGTGGCAATGGGAGGCGCGAGGAAAAACTGTTTTTT.

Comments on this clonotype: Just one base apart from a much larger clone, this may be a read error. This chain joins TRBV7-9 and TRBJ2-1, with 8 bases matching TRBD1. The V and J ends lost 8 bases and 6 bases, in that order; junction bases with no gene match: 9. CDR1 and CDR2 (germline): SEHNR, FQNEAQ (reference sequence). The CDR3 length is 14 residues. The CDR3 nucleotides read TGTGCCAGCGGCCGGACAGGGTTTGGCAATGAGCAGTTCTTC. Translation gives CASGRTGFGNEQFF.

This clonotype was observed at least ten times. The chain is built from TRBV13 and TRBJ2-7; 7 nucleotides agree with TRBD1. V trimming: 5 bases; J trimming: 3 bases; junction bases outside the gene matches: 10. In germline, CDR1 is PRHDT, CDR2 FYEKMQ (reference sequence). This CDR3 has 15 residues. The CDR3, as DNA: TGTGCCAGCAGCCTCGCCGGGACAGCAGTCTACGAGCAGTACTTC. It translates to CASSLAGTAVYEQYF.

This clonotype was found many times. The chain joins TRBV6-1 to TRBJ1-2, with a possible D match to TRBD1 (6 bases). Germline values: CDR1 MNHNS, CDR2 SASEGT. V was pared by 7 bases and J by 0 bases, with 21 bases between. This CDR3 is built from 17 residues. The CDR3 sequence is CASNLGTPENSNYGYTF. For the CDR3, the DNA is TGTGCCAGCAACCTCGGGACACCGGAGAACTCTAACTATGGCTACACCTTC.

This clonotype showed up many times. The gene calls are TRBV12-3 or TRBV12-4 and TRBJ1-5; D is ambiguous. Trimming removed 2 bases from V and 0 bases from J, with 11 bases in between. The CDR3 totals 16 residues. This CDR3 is CASSLRSGTSNQPQHF. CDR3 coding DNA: TGTGCCAGCAGTTTAAGGTCAGGTACTAGCAATCAGCCCCAGCATTTT.

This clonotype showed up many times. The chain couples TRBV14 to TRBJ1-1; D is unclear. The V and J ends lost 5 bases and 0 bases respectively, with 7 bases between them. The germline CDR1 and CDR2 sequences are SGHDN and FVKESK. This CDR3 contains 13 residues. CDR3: CASSAKMNTEAFF. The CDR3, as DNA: TGTGCCAGCAGCGCGAAGATGAACACTGAAGCTTTCTTT.

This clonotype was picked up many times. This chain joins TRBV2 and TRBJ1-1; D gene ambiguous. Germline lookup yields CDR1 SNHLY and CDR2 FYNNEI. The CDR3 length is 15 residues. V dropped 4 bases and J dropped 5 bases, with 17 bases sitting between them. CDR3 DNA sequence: TGTGCCAGCAGTGCAGGAGGAATTGGTTGGACTGAAGCTTTCTTT. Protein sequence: CASSAGGIGWTEAFF.

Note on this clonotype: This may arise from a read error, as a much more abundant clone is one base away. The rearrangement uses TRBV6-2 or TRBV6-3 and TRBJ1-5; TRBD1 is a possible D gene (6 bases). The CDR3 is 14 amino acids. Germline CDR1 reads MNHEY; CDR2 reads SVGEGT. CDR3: CASMGIGGNQLQHF. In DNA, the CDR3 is TGTGCCAGCATGGGGATTGGGGGCAATCAGCTCCAGCATTTT.

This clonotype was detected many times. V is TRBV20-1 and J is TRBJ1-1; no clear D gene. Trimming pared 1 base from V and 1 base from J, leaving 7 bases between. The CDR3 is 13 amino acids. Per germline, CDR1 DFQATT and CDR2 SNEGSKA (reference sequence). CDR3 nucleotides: TGCAGTGCTAGAGTCCCCGGGAACACTGAAGCTTTCTTT. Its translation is CSARVPGNTEAFF.

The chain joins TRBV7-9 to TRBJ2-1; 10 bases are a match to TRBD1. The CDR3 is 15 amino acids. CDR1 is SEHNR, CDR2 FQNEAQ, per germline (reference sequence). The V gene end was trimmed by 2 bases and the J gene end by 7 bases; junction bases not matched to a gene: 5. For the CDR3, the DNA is TGTGCCAGCAGCTTAAGACAGGGGGCGCGGAATGAGCAGTTCTTC. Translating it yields CASSLRQGARNEQFF. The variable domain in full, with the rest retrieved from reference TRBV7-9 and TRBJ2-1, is DTGVSQNPRHKITKRGQNVTFRCDPISEHNRLYWYRQTLGQGPEFLTYFQNEAQLEKSRLLSDRFSAERPKGSFSTLEIQRTEQGDSAMYLCASSLRQGARNEQFFGPGTRLTVL.

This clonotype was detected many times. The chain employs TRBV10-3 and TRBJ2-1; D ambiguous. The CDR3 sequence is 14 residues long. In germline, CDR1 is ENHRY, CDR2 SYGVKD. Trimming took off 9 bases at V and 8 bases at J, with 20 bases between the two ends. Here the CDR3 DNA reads TGTGCCATAGGGTTACTCCCCCGGCCCGATGAGCAGTTCTTC. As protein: CAIGLLPRPDEQFF.

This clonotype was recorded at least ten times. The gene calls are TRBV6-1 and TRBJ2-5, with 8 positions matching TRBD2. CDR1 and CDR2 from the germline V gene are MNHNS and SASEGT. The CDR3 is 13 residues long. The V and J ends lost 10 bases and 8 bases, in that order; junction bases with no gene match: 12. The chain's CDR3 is CATDLSGGETQYF. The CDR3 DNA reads TGTGCCACCGATCTCAGCGGGGGTGAAACCCAGTACTTC.

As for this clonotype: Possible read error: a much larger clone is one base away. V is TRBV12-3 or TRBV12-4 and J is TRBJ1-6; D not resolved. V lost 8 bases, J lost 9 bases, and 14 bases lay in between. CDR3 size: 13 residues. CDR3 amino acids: CASRHAGGSPLHF. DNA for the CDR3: TGTGCCAGCCGCCACGCAGGCGGTTCACCCCTCCACTTT.

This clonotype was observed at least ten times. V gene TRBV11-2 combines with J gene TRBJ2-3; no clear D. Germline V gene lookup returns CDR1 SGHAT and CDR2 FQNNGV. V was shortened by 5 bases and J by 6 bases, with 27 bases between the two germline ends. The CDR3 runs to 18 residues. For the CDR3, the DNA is TGTGCCAGCAGCCGAGGATTCGGCGCCGGTAGGAGACGGGATACGCAGTATTTT. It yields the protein CASSRGFGAGRRRDTQYF.

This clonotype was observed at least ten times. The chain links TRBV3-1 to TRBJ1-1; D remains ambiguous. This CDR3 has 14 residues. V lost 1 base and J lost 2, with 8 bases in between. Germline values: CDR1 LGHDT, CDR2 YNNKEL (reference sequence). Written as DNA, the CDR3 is TGTGCCAGCAGCCAAGTCGGGGTCAACACTGAAGCTTTCTTT. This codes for CASSQVGVNTEAFF.

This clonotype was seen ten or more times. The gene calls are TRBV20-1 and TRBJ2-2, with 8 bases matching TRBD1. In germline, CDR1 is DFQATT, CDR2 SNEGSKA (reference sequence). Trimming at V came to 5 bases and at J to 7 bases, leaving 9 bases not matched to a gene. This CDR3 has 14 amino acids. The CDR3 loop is CSAFQDRVVGELFF. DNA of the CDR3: TGCAGTGCTTTCCAGGACAGGGTGGTCGGGGAGCTGTTTTTT.

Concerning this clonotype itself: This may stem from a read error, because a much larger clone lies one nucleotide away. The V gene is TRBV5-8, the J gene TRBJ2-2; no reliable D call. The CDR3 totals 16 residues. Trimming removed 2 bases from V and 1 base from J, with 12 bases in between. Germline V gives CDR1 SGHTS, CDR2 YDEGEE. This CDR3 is CASSFYRARNTGELFF. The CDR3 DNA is TGTGCCAGCAGCTTCTACCGGGCTCGGAACACCGGGGAGCTGTTTTTT.